The 18 T cell receptor beta chains below come from one sample, sequenced in a study of PD-1 blockade in classical Hodgkin lymphoma. Measured with immunoSEQ multiplex PCR; TCRdb has only the in-frame clones, and not every one. Of more than 90,000 clones in the sample, 75% to 85% were seen once. No patient escaped relapse after autologous stem cell transplantation, and brentuximab vedotin exposure varied. Sequencing was performed on peripheral blood mononuclear cells (PBMCs), taken before the second cycle of nivolumab. The receptors were sampled from a human donor with classical Hodgkin lymphoma.

This clone came up a few times. This chain uses TRBV15 with TRBJ2-7; perhaps TRBD1 as D (6 bases). Between the trimmed V and J ends, which lost 4 bases and 6 bases, there was a span of 13 bases. Germline loops: CDR1 LNHNV, CDR2 YYDKDF (reference sequence). This CDR3 contains 13 residues. The CDR3 is CATSKVIRGEQYF. The DNA for the CDR3 is TGTGCCACCAGCAAGGTCATCAGGGGCGAGCAGTACTTC. Full variable domain (missing parts from reference TRBV15 and TRBJ2-7): DAMVIQNPRYQVTQFGKPVTLSCSQTLNHNVMYWYQQKSSQAPKLLFHYYDKDFNNEADTPDNFQSRRPNTSFCFLDIRSPGLGDTAMYLCATSKVIRGEQYFGPGTRLTVT.

Written as DNA, the CDR3 is TGTGCCAGCAGTTACTCGGGCAGCATCTCTGGAAACACCATATATTTT. Translation gives CASSYSGSISGNTIYF. The rearrangement links TRBV6-5 to TRBJ1-3; no reliable D call. Trimming pared 0 bases from V and 0 bases from J, leaving 9 bases between. Germline loops: CDR1 MNHEY, CDR2 SVGAGI. The CDR3 has 16 amino acids.

The chain combines TRBV9 with TRBJ2-1, with D possibly matching TRBD1 (6 bases). This CDR3 is 13 amino acids long. Trimming pared 5 bases from V and 3 bases from J, leaving 9 bases between. Germline V gives CDR1 SGDLS, CDR2 YYNGEE. The CDR3 reads CASSPRGYNEQFF. DNA of the CDR3: TGTGCCAGCAGTCCCAGGGGCTACAATGAGCAGTTCTTC.

V and J are TRBV6-5 and TRBJ2-7; 8 nucleotides line up with TRBD1. Unmatched junction bases numbered 6, after V lost 6 bases and J lost 2 bases. This CDR3 has 14 amino acids. Germline-derived CDR1 and CDR2 are MNHEY and SVGAGI. Written as DNA, the CDR3 is TGTGCCAGCAGAATCACAGGGGGGCCCTACGAGCAGTACTTC. This sequence encodes CASRITGGPYEQYF.

A single count supports this clone. The DNA of the CDR3 is TGCGCCAGCAGCTTAGAGGCGCGACAGGCAGATACGCAGTATTTT. Its translation is CASSLEARQADTQYF. This chain uses TRBV5-1 with TRBJ2-3, with D possibly matching TRBD1 (6 bases). The CDR3 extends over 15 amino acids. Germline CDR1 and CDR2: SGHRS and YFSETQ. V lost 2 bases and J lost 4, with 14 bases in between.

The sample holds many counts of this clone. The J gene is TRBJ1-2, the V gene TRBV6-6; TRBD1 aligns across 7 bases. The CDR3 spans 15 residues. Germline V gene lookup returns CDR1 MNHNY and CDR2 SVGAGI (reference sequence). The V segment lost 5 bases and the J segment 8 bases; nucleotides outside the gene matches: 14. CDR3 DNA sequence: TGTGCCAGCAGTGGATCCACGACGACAGGGACAGGCTACACCTTC. It yields the protein CASSGSTTTGTGYTF.

This chain connects TRBV2 to TRBJ2-2, with 10 positions matching TRBD1. CDR1 SNHLY and CDR2 FYNNEI come from the germline V gene. This CDR3 is 15 amino acids long. Unmatched junction bases numbered 6, after V lost 8 bases and J lost 3 bases. The CDR3 spells CASGVGQGYTGELFF. CDR3 nucleotides: TGTGCCAGCGGAGTGGGACAGGGGTACACCGGGGAGCTGTTTTTT.

CDR3 nucleotides: TGTGCCAGCAGCTTCGGGGGTTTGAATGAGCAGTTCTTC. Protein: CASSFGGLNEQFF. The chain combines TRBV7-9 with TRBJ2-1; maybe TRBD2 (6 bases). V was clipped by 3 bases and J by 7 bases, with 10 bases between them. Germline CDR1 reads SEHNR; CDR2 reads FQNEAQ (reference sequence). CDR3 length: 13 residues.

The rearrangement links TRBV18 to TRBJ2-3; 10 bases align to TRBD2. The CDR3 spans 17 residues. The junction had 8 bases not matched to a gene; V was cut back by 1 base and J by 4 bases. Germline lookup yields CDR1 KGHSH and CDR2 LQKENI. CDR3 sequence: CASSPRSSGSSPDTQYF. CDR3 DNA sequence: TGTGCCAGCTCACCACGATCTAGCGGGAGCTCCCCAGATACGCAGTATTTT.

This clone has more than one count but fewer than ten. This sequence joins TRBV28 and TRBJ1-5; maybe TRBD1 (6 bases). This CDR3 comprises 14 residues. The germline V and J ends were trimmed by 3 bases and 7 bases, with 13 bases remaining between them. Germline V CDR1 and CDR2: MDHEN, SYDVKM. CDR3 sequence reads: CASSLGGARQPQHF. The CDR3 DNA reads TGTGCCAGCAGTTTGGGGGGGGCGCGGCAGCCCCAGCATTTT.

This clone was observed at least ten times. The chain recombines TRBV4-3 with TRBJ2-7; possible D gene TRBD2, 5 bases. The CDR3 extends over 13 amino acids. V was shortened by 1 base and J by 4 bases, with 8 bases between the two germline ends. Per germline, CDR1 LGHNA and CDR2 YSLEER. CDR3 nucleotides: TGCGCCAGCAGCCAAGGGGTAGCGTACGAGCAGTACTTC. Amino acid sequence: CASSQGVAYEQYF.

The CDR3 protein is CASSLGTGSYNEQFF. The CDR3 DNA reads as TGTGCCAGCAGCTTGGGGACAGGGTCCTACAATGAGCAGTTCTTC. The chain carries TRBV5-4 and TRBJ2-1; 8 positions agree with TRBD1. CDR1 and CDR2 from the germline V gene are SGHNT and YYREEE (reference sequence). The length of the CDR3 is 15 residues. The junction had 0 bases not matched to a gene; V was cut back by 0 bases and J by 1 base.

The chain links TRBV15 to TRBJ2-2, with D hard to call. V was clipped by 3 bases and J by 5 bases, with 16 bases between them. CDR1 LNHNV and CDR2 YYDKDF come from the germline V gene (reference sequence). The CDR3 sequence is 16 residues long. CDR3 DNA sequence: TGTGCCACCAGCAGCAACCGCACCCCAAGGACCGGGGAGCTGTTTTTT. Protein sequence: CATSSNRTPRTGELFF. The full variable domain, its missing parts supplied by reference TRBV15 and TRBJ2-2, is DAMVIQNPRYQVTQFGKPVTLSCSQTLNHNVMYWYQQKSSQAPKLLFHYYDKDFNNEADTPDNFQSRRPNTSFCFLDIRSPGLGDTAMYLCATSSNRTPRTGELFFGEGSRLTVL.

V gene TRBV27 combines with J gene TRBJ2-7, with 9 bases lining up with TRBD1. The J segment lost 4 bases and the V segment lost 5 bases, leaving 9 bases of the junction unmatched. This CDR3 contains 15 residues. Germline loops: CDR1 MNHEY, CDR2 SMNVEV (reference sequence). The CDR3 nucleotides are TGTGCCAGCAGTCCCGCCGGGACAGGGATTTACGAGCAGTACTTC. This translates into CASSPAGTGIYEQYF.

V usage is TRBV5-6 and J usage is TRBJ1-4; D unresolved. The germline V gene has CDR1 SGHDT and CDR2 YYEEEE. This CDR3 contains 15 residues. V lost 4 bases and J lost 5, with 15 bases in between. CDR3 loop: CASSTNWAANEKLFF. CDR3 in DNA: TGTGCCAGCAGCACGAATTGGGCTGCGAATGAAAAACTGTTTTTT.

This chain links TRBV6-1 with TRBJ2-2; tentatively, D is TRBD1 (5 bases). V shed 6 bases and J shed 7 bases, with 12 bases lying between them. Germline V lookup: CDR1 MNHNS, CDR2 SASEGT. CDR3 size: 13 residues. This chain's CDR3 is CASSYQGFGELFF. In DNA, the CDR3 is TGTGCCAGCAGCTACCAGGGATTCGGGGAGCTGTTTTTT.

The V and J genes are TRBV5-1 and TRBJ2-3, with D perhaps TRBD2 (6 bases). CDR1 SGHRS and CDR2 YFSETQ come from the germline V gene. Trimming removed 4 bases from V and 5 bases from J, with 11 bases in between. CDR3 length: 13 amino acids. The CDR3 nucleotides are TGCGCCAGCAGCGAAGGGACTCGAGATACGCAGTATTTT. The encoded protein is CASSEGTRDTQYF.

This chain connects TRBV7-2 to TRBJ2-5, with a weak D call TRBD1 (6 bases). V was clipped by 5 bases and J by 2 bases, with 18 bases between them. The CDR3 covers 16 residues. Per germline, CDR1 SGHTA and CDR2 FQGNSA. The CDR3 here is CASSPGRQAYQETQYF. The DNA for the CDR3 is TGTGCCAGCAGCCCAGGTCGACAGGCCTATCAAGAGACCCAGTACTTC.